The T cell receptor beta chain under discussion was sequenced for a study of blood T cell repertoires in COVID-19. Original data processing: Nucleated cell counts were estimated from reference gene primer amplification. Sequencing was performed with immunoSEQ multiplex PCR; in TCRdb, only in-frame clones are kept and a portion is missing. V, J and clone size are those of that table, while D and trimming were read from the DNA. The sample lists fewer than 70,000 clones; about 85% were seen once. After removal of 4 bases from V and 3 bases from J, the junction contained 9 bases not matched to a gene. The V gene's germline CDR1 is SGHDT and CDR2 YYEEEE. The CDR3 length is 16 residues.

The sequencing sample was made of peripheral blood. V and J are TRBV5-6 and TRBJ1-1; 10 bases are a match to TRBD1. The TCR was taken from an older woman with active COVID-19. The CDR3 is CASSGGTGDSDTEAFF. The CDR3, as DNA: TGTGCCAGCAGCGGGGGGACAGGGGATTCGGACACTGAAGCTTTCTTT.